This T cell receptor (beta chain) was observed in a study of synovial regulatory T cells in juvenile arthritis. Median age approximately 10 years (about 2.2-22.9); median disease duration about seven years (0.2-19.1). Profiling relied on immunoSEQ multiplex PCR, and the TCRdb table lists in-frame clones only, not all of them. The sample includes some 10,000 clones. This CDR3 spans 13 amino acids. No DNA was logged. Germline V gene data show CDR1 as MNHNY and CDR2 as SVGAGI (reference sequence). The chain has TRBV6-6 and TRBJ1-2; TCRdb outputs TRBD1, but without DNA this stays unchecked. This TCR was sampled from a donor between 2 and 29 years old with juvenile idiopathic arthritis. Sample: Treg cells from blood. The subset: remaining (HLA-DR-negative) circulating blood Treg cells. The chain's CDR3 is CASKRQGDYGYTF.